These 19 T cell receptor beta chains originate from one sample sequenced in a study of blood T cell repertoires in COVID-19. The method was immunoSEQ multiplex PCR; TCRdb's version includes in-frame clones alone and lacks a portion of them. The sample has some 190,000 clones; about 80% are singletons. Sample: peripheral blood. Every receptor here comes from an older woman with COVID-19, enrolled during active disease.

The V call is TRBV2, the J call TRBJ2-3; perhaps TRBD2 as D (6 bases). This CDR3 contains 14 residues. Germline V gives CDR1 SNHLY, CDR2 FYNNEI. Between the trimmed V and J ends, which lost 6 bases and 5 bases, there was a span of 15 bases. The CDR3: CASRRDWSGDTQYF. The DNA of the CDR3 is TGTGCCAGCAGAAGGGACTGGTCTGGAGATACGCAGTATTTT.

The chain uses TRBV15 and TRBJ2-2; 8 positions agree with TRBD1. This CDR3 region has 15 residues. V lost 5 bases and J lost 2; bases outside the gene matches: 4. The germline gives CDR1 LNHNV, CDR2 YYDKDF (reference sequence). The CDR3 loop is CATSAGQVNTGELFF. The CDR3 DNA reads TGTGCCACCAGCGCGGGACAGGTCAACACCGGGGAGCTGTTTTTT.

A single count supports this clone. The chain has TRBV6-5 and TRBJ1-1, with TRBD1 matching over 9 bases. Germline-derived CDR1 and CDR2 are MNHEY and SVGAGI. The CDR3 covers 15 residues. V shed 8 bases and J 2 bases; nucleotides not matched to a gene: 9. Here the CDR3 reads CASLSRTGENTEAFF. CDR3 DNA: TGTGCCAGCTTGAGTAGGACAGGGGAAAACACTGAAGCTTTCTTT.

The chain links TRBV21-1 to TRBJ2-1; TRBD2 is the table's D call and was not checked against the DNA. TRBV21-1 is given as a pseudogene. The CDR3 consists of 22 residues. Here the CDR3 reads CASSKTHSGTGRTSGDYNEQFF. Written as DNA, the CDR3 is TGTGCCAGCAGCAAAACACATTCGGGGACGGGGCGTACTAGCGGGGATTACAATGAGCAGTTCTTC.

The V call is TRBV18, the J call TRBJ2-6; D not certain. The germline V gene encodes CDR1 KGHSH and CDR2 LQKENI. V shed 3 bases and J shed 0 bases, with 9 bases lying between them. The CDR3 is made up of 16 amino acids. CDR3 sequence reads: CASSPASVSGANVLTF. The CDR3 DNA sequence: TGTGCCAGCTCACCGGCCAGCGTCTCTGGGGCCAACGTCCTGACTTTC.

This clone was detected once. The V gene is TRBV7-4, the J gene TRBJ2-5, with 11 bases identical to TRBD2. After removal of 5 bases from V and 3 bases from J, the junction contained 2 bases not matched to a gene. CDR3 length equals 14 residues. CDR1 is SGHVT and CDR2 is SQSDAQ in the germline V gene. DNA for the CDR3: TGTGCCAGCAGCATACTAGCGGGGGAAGAGACCCAGTACTTC. This encodes CASSILAGEETQYF.

This clone turned up a few times. The chain recombines TRBV7-2 with TRBJ1-5; D is possibly TRBD1 (6 bases). The V end was cut by 4 bases, the J end by 4 bases, with 11 bases between. The germline V gene has CDR1 SGHTA and CDR2 FQGNSA. The length of the CDR3 is 14 residues. The DNA of the CDR3 is TGTGCCAGCAGCTGGGGGCGAAATAATCAGCCCCAGCATTTT. This translates into CASSWGRNNQPQHF.

This clone has just one count. This chain joins TRBV9 and TRBJ2-1; TRBD2 matches at 7 bases. V was pared by 3 bases and J by 10 bases, with 13 bases of the junction left unmatched. CDR3 length equals 15 residues. Germline values: CDR1 SGDLS, CDR2 YYNGEE. The CDR3 nucleotides are TGTGCCAGCAGCGCCAGTAATCTAGCGGCCAGGGAGCAGTTCTTC. It specifies CASSASNLAAREQFF.

This chain joins TRBV5-1 and TRBJ2-1; D gene uncertain. CDR1 and CDR2 (germline): SGHRS, YFSETQ. The CDR3 extends over 13 amino acids. The V end lost 0 bases, the J end lost 5 bases, and 6 bases lay between the germline ends. CDR3 nucleotide sequence: TGCGCCAGCAGCTTGGACCAGAACAATGAGCAGTTCTTC. Its translation: CASSLDQNNEQFF.

The chain links TRBV10-2 to TRBJ2-1, with 10 bases fitting TRBD2. V trimming: 6 bases; J trimming: 4 bases; junction bases outside the gene matches: 3. The CDR3 spans 14 residues. CDR1 is WSHSY, CDR2 SAAADI, per germline. For the CDR3, the DNA is TGCGCCAGCAGGCCGGGACTAGCGTACAATGAGCAGTTCTTC. Encoded protein: CASRPGLAYNEQFF.

This clone was observed a single time. This chain links TRBV27 with TRBJ2-7; tentative D call: TRBD1 (5 bases). V was pared by 4 bases and J by 7 bases, with 14 bases between. This CDR3 spans 13 amino acids. In germline, CDR1 is MNHEY, CDR2 SMNVEV (reference sequence). CDR3 in DNA: TGTGCCAGCAGTTCTCGCAGGGTTAGGGAGCAGTACTTC. Translation: CASSSRRVREQYF.

The chain couples TRBV5-4 to TRBJ2-1, with D maybe TRBD2 (6 bases). Germline CDR1 is SGHNT and CDR2 is YYREEE (reference sequence). The CDR3 extends over 15 amino acids. The ends were cut back, 2 bases at V and 8 bases at J, with 17 bases in the middle. The CDR3 protein is CASSFSGTRSDEQFF. The CDR3 coding sequence is TGTGCCAGCAGCTTCTCCGGGACTCGTTCGGATGAGCAGTTCTTC. Filled out from reference TRBV5-4 and TRBJ2-1, the complete variable domain reads ETGVTQSPTHLIKTRGQQVTLRCSSQSGHNTVSWYQQALGQGPQFIFQYYREEENGRGNFPPRFSGLQFPNYSSELNVNALELDDSALYLCASSFSGTRSDEQFFGPGTRLTVL.

The chain uses TRBV6-4 and TRBJ2-1; TRBD2 matches at 11 bases. The CDR3 totals 17 residues. Looked up from germline, CDR1 is MRHNA and CDR2 is SNTAGT. V trimming: 8 bases; J trimming: 0 bases; junction bases outside the gene matches: 9. The chain's CDR3 is CASSLAGGPYSYNEQFF. The CDR3 DNA follows: TGTGCCAGCTCTCTAGCGGGGGGCCCCTACTCCTACAATGAGCAGTTCTTC.

The chain recombines TRBV5-6 with TRBJ2-1; 9 bases map to TRBD2. Germline V CDR1 and CDR2: SGHDT, YYEEEE. The CDR3 has 15 residues. With 1 base clipped from V and 7 bases from J, the junction kept 6 bases outside the gene matches. CDR3 protein: CASSLFKAGGNEQFF. The DNA for the CDR3 is TGTGCCAGCAGCTTGTTTAAGGCGGGAGGGAATGAGCAGTTCTTC.

The genes are TRBV6-7 and TRBJ1-3, with 9 bases aligning to TRBD1. TRBV6-7 is an ORF, with its function uncertain. The ends lost 4 bases at V and 0 bases at J; junction bases unmatched: 10. This CDR3 region has 18 residues. The CDR3 protein is CASSLSGQGTTSGNTIYF. CDR3 nucleotides: TGTGCCAGCAGTTTGTCCGGACAGGGGACGACCTCTGGAAACACCATATATTTT.

The J gene is TRBJ1-1, the V gene TRBV5-1; D is uncertain. The CDR3 has 18 amino acids. CDR1 SGHRS and CDR2 YFSETQ come from the germline V gene. Trimming stripped 6 bases from V and 0 bases from J, with 24 bases between. CDR3 sequence: CASTLQPTTRSMNTEAFF. Written as DNA, the CDR3 is TGCGCCAGCACCCTTCAACCAACTACGAGATCCATGAACACTGAAGCTTTCTTT.

The chain couples TRBV6-5 to TRBJ2-1; 7 bases line up with TRBD1. The V and J ends lost 6 bases and 3 bases, in that order; junction bases with no gene match: 8. CDR1 and CDR2 from the germline V gene are MNHEY and SVGAGI. This CDR3 is 15 amino acids long. The CDR3 sequence is CASSQRRGLYNEQFF. CDR3 nucleotide sequence: TGTGCCAGCAGCCAGCGTAGGGGGCTCTACAATGAGCAGTTCTTC.

This chain links TRBV3-1 (or the pseudogene TRBV3-2) with TRBJ2-5; no definite D call. CDR3 length equals 16 residues. The V and J ends lost 0 bases and 3 bases respectively, with 14 bases between them. Germline lookup yields CDR1 LGHDT and CDR2 YNNKEL (reference sequence). CDR3 loop: CASSQELSGGEETQYF. The CDR3, as DNA: TGTGCCAGCAGCCAAGAGTTGTCTGGCGGAGAAGAGACCCAGTACTTC.

A note on this clone: Other DNA sequences of this sample code for an identical CDR3. The rearrangement uses TRBV2 and TRBJ1-2; no firm D call. The V gene lost 2 bases and the J gene lost 8 bases, with 12 bases spanning the gap. The CDR3 covers 13 residues. Per the germline V gene, CDR1 is SNHLY and CDR2 is FYNNEI. Here the CDR3 DNA reads TGTGCCAGCAGTGAAATCGGGGAGTGGGGCTACACCTTC. Amino acids: CASSEIGEWGYTF.